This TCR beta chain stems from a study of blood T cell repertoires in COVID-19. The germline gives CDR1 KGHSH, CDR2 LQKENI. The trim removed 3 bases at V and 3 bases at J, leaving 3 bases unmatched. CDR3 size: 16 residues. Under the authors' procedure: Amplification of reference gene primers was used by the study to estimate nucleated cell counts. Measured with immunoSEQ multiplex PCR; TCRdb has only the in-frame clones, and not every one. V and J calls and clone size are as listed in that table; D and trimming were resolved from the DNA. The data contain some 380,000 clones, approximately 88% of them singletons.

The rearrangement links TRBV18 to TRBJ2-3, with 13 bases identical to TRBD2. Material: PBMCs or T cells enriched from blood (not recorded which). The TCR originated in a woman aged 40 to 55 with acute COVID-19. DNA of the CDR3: TGTGCCAGCTCACCTACGACTAGCGGGGGGACAGATACGCAGTATTTT. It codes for CASSPTTSGGTDTQYF.